The clone carrying this T cell receptor beta chain was picked up a small number of times. The antigen is undetermined. The PCR was carried out with 60 Vbeta primers and 13 Jbeta primers. Only in-frame clones appear in the TCRdb table, and some are missing; sequencing was by immunoSEQ multiplex PCR. The profile shows around 87,000 clones, over 75% of them singletons. The sample originates from a study of cytomegalovirus exposure and HLA in healthy donors. Study details: Early on, a data release was issued that held 80 million or so unique TCRs from HLA-typed donors.

Study outcomes and limitations: Later, an analysis found that common viral pathogens appeared to be linked with several of the most significant clusters. Most CMV-associated TCR beta chains were later found to appear HLA-restricted.

The V gene end was trimmed by 2 bases and the J gene end by 2 bases; junction bases not matched to a gene: 6. This CDR3 has 16 amino acids. The V gene's germline CDR1 is MNHEY and CDR2 SVGAGI. The V gene is TRBV6-5, the J gene TRBJ2-3, with TRBD2 identical over 8 bases. This TCR was recovered from a girl aged 2 to 9 in good health and CMV-seropositive. Sequenced material: PBMCs. CDR3 DNA sequence: TGTGCCAGCAGTTACACCCAGCGGGAGTACACAGATACGCAGTATTTT. It codes for CASSYTQREYTDTQYF.